The rows below give T cell receptor beta chains drawn from one sample of a study of blood T cell repertoires in COVID-19. Profiled with immunoSEQ multiplex PCR; TCRdb holds only in-frame clones, not every one. Of fewer than 250,000 clones listed, more than 70% are singletons. Source material: peripheral blood. Receptors were obtained from a man in his fifties or sixties with active or convalescent COVID-19. Both conserved end residues are part of each CDR3. The order of the fields is clone size, V gene, D gene, CDR3 protein. A D gene is named only where the DNA matches it firmly. Part of the rows lack a size; the others show once, few, many or a class for expanded clones.

NA,TRBV9,NA,CASSVAPGSNYGYTF
once,TRBV5-1,TRBD1,CASTAGGGYTF
NA,TRBV19,NA,CASSSPRIDSEQYF
few,TRBV5-4,NA,CASSSRQVRTTEAFF
NA,TRBV5-1,NA,CASSVRLGTDTQYF
few,TRBV7-9,NA,CASSFNPRDHEQYF
NA,TRBV24-1,TRBD1,CATSDQTRTGGDTQYF
NA,TRBV4-3,NA,CASSQALGSGSWFF
few,TRBV27,TRBD1,CASSLSPTGAGANVLTF
NA,TRBV2,NA,CASSALARETQYF
NA,TRBV11-1,NA,CASSLYRAALETQYF
NA,TRBV28,NA,CASSLDSRETQYF
NA,TRBV28,TRBD1,CASSSRDRSLSYGYTF
NA,TRBV5-5,TRBD1,CASRGTGTNSPLHF
NA,TRBV10-3,TRBD1,CAISRWTGRGTNTEAFF
NA,TRBV5-8,TRBD2,CASSLGGGPDEQFF
once,TRBV19,NA,CASSMQVWVYNEQFF
many,TRBV5-4,TRBD1,CASSLAGGYGYTF
NA,TRBV19,TRBD1,CASKWDSSTDTQYF
NA,TRBV19,NA,CASSKEAPISGANVLTF
NA,TRBV18,TRBD1,CASSPGTANTGELFF
NA,TRBV28,TRBD2,CASSPPLAGGSYNEQFF
many,TRBV5-6,NA,CASSLAPGQLAFKETQYF
NA,TRBV19,TRBD1,CASQETGVETQYF
NA,TRBV7-9,NA,CASSLVLSGKFF
NA,TRBV6-6,NA,CASSYERGSYNEQFF
few,TRBV7-2,NA,CASSSQGGNQPQHF
once,TRBV6-5,NA,CASKAGYSTDTQYF
NA,TRBV28,NA,CASSLPGDYGYTF
few,TRBV30,NA,CAWITPPRGSGYTF
NA,TRBV14,TRBD1,CASSPWTGVTTEAFF
NA,TRBV5-4,NA,CASSLSRQNNGYTF
NA,TRBV7-8,TRBD1,CASSLTGDSGYTF
once,TRBV6-5,NA,CEGRKGNTIYF
NA,TRBV7-3,TRBD2,CASRLGLAGADTQYF
once,TRBV4-3,NA,CASSQEPPGSSYEQYF
NA,TRBV6-2/TRBV6-3,TRBD1,CASSTGDRGPDTQYF
once,TRBV19,NA,CASSITRARGYTF
NA,TRBV19,NA,CASSSQRGQNDEQYF
NA,TRBV19,NA,CASSSLRTAYTEAFF
once,TRBV19,TRBD2,CASTLGGKLAKNIQYF